This paragraph covers one TCR beta chain sequence. The sample is drawn from a study of immune evolution from preneoplasia to lung adenocarcinoma. Clones were read by immunoSEQ multiplex PCR, and TCRdb kept only the in-frame ones, dropping some. The sample records about 7,400 clones, 79% being singletons. This CDR3 has 16 amino acids. Between about 2013 and 2018, patients underwent resection in Japan or China. The chain joins TRBV1 to TRBJ2-4. TRBV1 represents a pseudogene. The receptor comes from a person aged 65-85 years with lung adenocarcinoma. The sample comprised FFPE minimally invasive lung adenocarcinoma tissue. This CDR3 is CTSSPRPGPMKNIQYF. CDR3 in DNA: TGCACCAGCAGCCCGAGGCCCGGGCCGATGAAAAACATTCAGTACTTC.